The 27 T cell receptor beta chains below come from one sample, sequenced in a study of T cell responses to AZD1222 COVID-19 vaccine (dated by TCRdb to the early 2020s). The time point tag for this specimen amounts to: about 28 days (+/-7) after the second vaccine dose. Libraries were constructed by the immunoSEQ multiplex PCR assay. TCRdb retrieved this table from immuneACCESS and kept in-frame rearrangements only. Not all clones are present; in checked studies, unresolved V genes account for under half, and no reason is known for the remainder. This sample comprises about 110,000 clones, 70% to 90% of them detected only once. 2% to 3% of the sample goes to the ten largest clones. Material: peripheral blood, obtained 28 days after the second AZD1222 dose. The receptors here all came from an adult who received the AZD1222 COVID-19 vaccine.

This sequence joins TRBV6-1 and TRBJ1-1; D is possibly TRBD1 (6 bases). Trimming left V 2 bases short and J 1 base short, with 8 bases between. Germline values: CDR1 MNHNS, CDR2 SASEGT. The CDR3 covers 14 residues. The DNA for the CDR3 is TGTGCCAGCAGTGAAAAGGGGGAGAACACTGAAGCTTTCTTT. Encoded protein: CASSEKGENTEAFF.

The J gene is TRBJ2-7, the V gene TRBV4-1; 11 bases map to TRBD2. The CDR3 is 18 residues long. The V and J ends lost 4 bases and 1 base, in that order; junction bases with no gene match: 12. Per the germline V gene, CDR1 is MGHRA and CDR2 is YSYEKL. In DNA, the CDR3 is TGCGCCAGCAGCCCGATAAATTTGAGACTAGCGGGATCCTACGAGCAGTACTTC. Translating it yields CASSPINLRLAGSYEQYF.

The chain combines TRBV11-2 with TRBJ1-1; the D gene is possibly TRBD1 (5 bases). V was shortened by 4 bases and J by 5 bases, with 20 bases between the two germline ends. Looked up from germline, CDR1 is SGHAT and CDR2 is FQNNGV. CDR3 length: 16 residues. DNA for the CDR3: TGTGCCAGCAGCTCGGGGGTGGGTTGGACGGGGACTGAAGCTTTCTTT. Amino acids: CASSSGVGWTGTEAFF.

This chain links TRBV11-2 with TRBJ2-7, with D possibly TRBD2 on 5 matching bases. The CDR3 covers 16 residues. V was shortened by 0 bases and J by 0 bases, with 12 bases between the two germline ends. The V gene's germline CDR1 is SGHAT and CDR2 FQNNGV. In nucleotides, the CDR3 is TGTGCCAGCAGCTTAGATAGTGGGAGTTTCTCCTACGAGCAGTACTTC. The encoded protein is CASSLDSGSFSYEQYF.

The chain couples TRBV7-9 to TRBJ1-1; D is ambiguous. The germline V and J ends were trimmed by 4 bases and 9 bases, with 15 bases remaining between them. The CDR3 runs to 13 residues. The germline V gene encodes CDR1 SEHNR and CDR2 FQNEAQ (reference sequence). This CDR3 is CASSYGRMEKAFF. CDR3 nucleotides: TGTGCCAGCAGCTATGGACGGATGGAGAAAGCTTTCTTT.

The CDR3 region has the DNA TGTGCCAGCAGTTCGGACCTACTAGCGTCCAATGAGCAGTTCTTC. Its translation: CASSSDLLASNEQFF. V usage is TRBV6-2 or TRBV6-3 and J usage is TRBJ2-1, with 7 bases identical to TRBD2. Germline-derived CDR1 and CDR2 are MNHEY and SVGEGT. Losses at the gene ends were 4 bases for V and 6 bases for J; bases not matched to a gene: 9. The CDR3 sequence is 15 residues long.

The genes are TRBV7-9 and TRBJ1-5, with D possibly being TRBD1 (5 bases). Per germline, CDR1 SEHNR and CDR2 FQNEAQ (reference sequence). This CDR3 has 15 amino acids. Trimming took off 7 bases at V and 4 bases at J, with 17 bases between the two ends. The CDR3, as DNA: TGTGCCAGCACCACAGGACCGGACGTAAATCAGCCCCAGCATTTT. Translating gives CASTTGPDVNQPQHF.

The chain carries TRBV5-1 and TRBJ2-5, with 13 bases matching TRBD2. The CDR3 has 18 residues. CDR1 SGHRS and CDR2 YFSETQ come from the germline V gene. V trimming: 4 bases; J trimming: 5 bases; junction bases outside the gene matches: 14. The CDR3 reads CASSKGLAGVVVLETQYF. The CDR3 DNA sequence: TGCGCCAGCAGCAAAGGACTAGCGGGAGTCGTGGTTTTGGAGACCCAGTACTTC.

The chain combines TRBV6-5 with TRBJ1-4; 8 bases line up with TRBD1. With V trimmed by 5 bases and J by 8 bases, 4 bases remained unmatched. The CDR3 has 13 amino acids. The germline CDR1 and CDR2 sequences are MNHEY and SVGAGI. CDR3 region: CASSRGTGEKLFF. In DNA, the CDR3 is TGTGCCAGCAGTAGAGGGACAGGCGAAAAACTGTTTTTT.

The rearrangement uses TRBV9 and TRBJ1-2, with 10 bases lining up with TRBD1. The V segment lost 4 bases and the J segment 0 bases; nucleotides outside the gene matches: 9. The CDR3 is 17 residues long. Germline-derived CDR1 and CDR2 are SGDLS and YYNGEE. The CDR3 loop reads CASSLGTGVFANYGYTF. The CDR3 nucleotides are TGTGCCAGCAGCTTAGGGACAGGGGTATTTGCTAACTATGGCTACACCTTC.

J is TRBJ1-6 and V is TRBV10-1; no clear D. Trimming pared 5 bases from V and 5 bases from J, leaving 10 bases between. The germline V gene has CDR1 WNHNN and CDR2 SYGVQD (reference sequence). This CDR3 region has 14 residues. CDR3 sequence reads: CASSRGRDNSPLHF. The CDR3 DNA reads TGCGCCAGCAGTCGTGGTCGCGATAATTCACCCCTCCACTTT.

The gene calls are TRBV19 and TRBJ1-6, with 8 bases matching TRBD1. With 3 bases clipped from V and 4 bases from J, the junction kept 5 bases outside the gene matches. Germline CDR1 and CDR2: LNHDA and SQIVND (reference sequence). The CDR3 is 16 residues long. DNA for the CDR3: TGTGCCAGTAGTATCCAGGGGGCGAAGTATAATTCACCCCTCCACTTT. It specifies CASSIQGAKYNSPLHF.

The chain recombines TRBV15 with TRBJ2-2; D is uncertain. Trimming shortened V by 6 bases and J by 3 bases, and 11 bases separated the two germline ends. CDR1 and CDR2 from the germline V gene are LNHNV and YYDKDF (reference sequence). This CDR3 comprises 14 residues. In nucleotides, the CDR3 is TGTGCCACCAGGGGTGCTACAGACACCGGGGAGCTGTTTTTT. As protein: CATRGATDTGELFF.

Judged by abundance, this clone is medium-sized (0.01 to 0.1%). The CDR3 here is CASSLEVEQGGWRRTEAFF. The DNA of the CDR3 is TGCGCCAGCAGCTTGGAGGTGGAACAGGGTGGGTGGAGGCGCACTGAAGCTTTCTTT. This chain connects TRBV5-1 to TRBJ1-1, with D perhaps TRBD1 (6 bases). The CDR3 length is 19 residues. Germline CDR1 reads SGHRS; CDR2 reads YFSETQ. Trimming pared 0 bases from V and 4 bases from J, leaving 25 bases between.

In DNA, the CDR3 is TGTGCCAGCAGTAATGAAAAACTGTTTTTT. This gives the protein CASSNEKLFF. This rearrangement joins TRBV2 to TRBJ1-4, with unresolved D. Trimming pared 5 bases from V and 5 bases from J, leaving 0 bases between. CDR3 length: 10 amino acids. The germline V gene has CDR1 SNHLY and CDR2 FYNNEI.

The rearrangement joins TRBV19 to TRBJ2-3; 12 positions agree with TRBD2. Trimming removed 6 bases from V and 6 bases from J; junction bases left unmatched: 10. CDR1 and CDR2 (germline): LNHDA, SQIVND (reference sequence). The CDR3 runs to 16 residues. In DNA, the CDR3 is TGTGCCAGTAGGCCACTTTCTAGCGGGAGGGGGGATACGCAGTATTTT. Encoded protein: CASRPLSSGRGDTQYF.

The sample holds one count of this clone. Relative to the germline gene, one junction end is altered; a read error may explain this. The chain joins TRBV19 to TRBJ1-5, with D uncertain. This CDR3 spans 14 amino acids. In germline, CDR1 is LNHDA, CDR2 SQIVND (reference sequence). CDR3 nucleotides: TGTGCCGGTAGCGCTCGACGGAGCAATCAGCCCCAGCATTTT. It codes for CAGSARRSNQPQHF.

The chain recombines TRBV4-1 with TRBJ1-1; D is perhaps TRBD1 (5 bases). The ends were cut back, 4 bases at V and 3 bases at J, with 15 bases in the middle. There are 15 residues in the CDR3. Germline CDR1 is MGHRA and CDR2 is YSYEKL. CDR3 protein: CASSPARGGYTEAFF. The DNA for the CDR3 is TGCGCCAGCAGCCCCGCCCGGGGGGGGTACACTGAAGCTTTCTTT.

V is TRBV5-1 and J is TRBJ2-3; 11 positions match TRBD2. The CDR3 loop spans 16 amino acids. Germline loops: CDR1 SGHRS, CDR2 YFSETQ. Losses at the gene ends were 1 base for V and 0 bases for J; bases not matched to a gene: 1. DNA of the CDR3: TGCGCCAGCAGCTTGACTAGCGGGAGAAGCACAGATACGCAGTATTTT. This encodes CASSLTSGRSTDTQYF.

This clone was picked up one time. The V call is TRBV2, the J call TRBJ2-7, with 10 bases fitting TRBD2. J lost 3 bases, V lost 5 bases, and 7 bases had no gene match. Germline assignment: CDR1 SNHLY and CDR2 FYNNEI. This CDR3 spans 15 amino acids. The CDR3 DNA sequence: TGTGCCAGCAGTCCCCCGGTAGCGGGAGGCTACGAGCAGTACTTC. This encodes CASSPPVAGGYEQYF.

The chain joins TRBV2 to TRBJ2-1; D is undetermined. Germline-derived CDR1 and CDR2 are SNHLY and FYNNEI. This CDR3 has 13 amino acids. The germline V and J ends were trimmed by 6 bases and 4 bases, with 10 bases remaining between them. CDR3 sequence: CASSYERYNEQFF. In DNA, the CDR3 is TGTGCCAGCAGCTATGAACGATACAATGAGCAGTTCTTC.

The chain joins TRBV5-4 to TRBJ2-7; D is possibly TRBD1 or TRBD2 (5 bases each). The CDR3 consists of 14 residues. V was trimmed by 4 bases and J by 3 bases, leaving 14 bases between them. The germline V gene has CDR1 SGHNT and CDR2 YYREEE (reference sequence). The CDR3 spells CASSPGTGNYEQYF. In DNA, the CDR3 is TGTGCCAGCAGCCCCGGGACGGGGAACTACGAGCAGTACTTC.

The chain couples TRBV19 to TRBJ2-3; D is unclear. CDR1 is LNHDA and CDR2 is SQIVND in the germline V gene (reference sequence). The CDR3 spans 14 residues. Trimming pared 1 base from V and 3 bases from J, leaving 8 bases between. CDR3 sequence reads: CASSIVGRTDTQYF. The DNA of the CDR3 is TGTGCCAGTAGTATAGTTGGTAGGACAGATACGCAGTATTTT.

The chain joins TRBV2 to TRBJ2-3; 7 bases are a match to TRBD2. V trimming: 6 bases; J trimming: 3 bases; junction bases outside the gene matches: 6. The CDR3 loop spans 14 amino acids. Germline values: CDR1 SNHLY, CDR2 FYNNEI. CDR3 sequence (DNA): TGTGCCAGCAGGGCGGGAGTGCTGACAGATACGCAGTATTTT. This sequence encodes CASRAGVLTDTQYF.

The V and J genes are TRBV28 and TRBJ2-1; tentatively, D is TRBD2 (5 bases). Germline CDR1 reads MDHEN; CDR2 reads SYDVKM. This CDR3 region has 14 residues. V shed 2 bases and J shed 4 bases, with 9 bases lying between them. CDR3 bases: TGTGCCAGCAGTTTAGGTCCGGGGTACAATGAGCAGTTCTTC. Translation gives CASSLGPGYNEQFF.

The V call is TRBV4-1, the J call TRBJ1-5; 10 bases agree with TRBD1. The germline gives CDR1 MGHRA, CDR2 YSYEKL. This CDR3 has 15 amino acids. The V and J ends lost 8 bases and 6 bases, in that order; junction bases with no gene match: 10. CDR3 loop: CASCRRQGASQPQHF. The CDR3 nucleotides read TGCGCCAGCTGTAGGCGACAGGGGGCTAGTCAGCCCCAGCATTTT.

This chain joins TRBV30 and TRBJ2-2, with 10 bases aligning to TRBD2. V dropped 4 bases and J dropped 5; count of bases not matched to a gene: 7. The germline V gene encodes CDR1 GTSNPN and CDR2 SVGIG (reference sequence). This CDR3 is 15 amino acids long. Here the CDR3 reads CAWTDSGRSTGELFF. CDR3 DNA sequence: TGTGCCTGGACCGATAGCGGGAGGTCTACCGGGGAGCTGTTTTTT.